This TCR beta chain was recorded in a study of graft-versus-host responses after intestinal transplantation. Study information: Anti-thymocyte globulin was used for induction in all recipients, who then took tacrolimus and steroids for around 3 years.

Irradiated stimulators labeled with violet dye, around 200,000 in number, were plated with around 200,000 CFSE-labeled responders. This CDR3 region has 16 residues. Trimming cost V 5 bases and J 4 bases; bases outside gene matches: 9. Germline CDR1 SGHTA, CDR2 FQGTGA. Produced via immunoSEQ multiplex PCR; TCRdb's table is partial and in-frame only. The sample lists roughly 10,000 clones; about 28% were seen once. The gene calls are TRBV7-3 and TRBJ2-3, with 10 bases matching TRBD2. The TCR sequence derives from a human patient who received an intestinal transplant. The starting material was alloreactive CD8+ T cells from a mixed lymphocyte reaction culture, obtained before intestinal transplant. This sample's subset: CFSE-low proliferating T cells sorted from roughly six-day pre-transplant mixed lymphocyte reaction (GvH or HvG direction). The CDR3 DNA is TGTGCCAGCAGCGCCAGCGGGGGGGCTGGGGCAGATACGCAGTATTTT. This gives the protein CASSASGGAGADTQYF.